Detailed here is one TCR beta chain. Its specificity is unknown. Peripheral blood samples of around 9.8 milliliters were drawn from each donor. Per-sample PBMC isolation yielded at least 6.5 million cells. The germline CDR1 and CDR2 sequences are DFQATT and SNEGSKA (reference sequence). The ends were cut back, 1 base at V and 4 bases at J, with 10 bases in the middle. The CDR3 loop spans 13 amino acids. The source of the sample is a study of blood T cells in healthy people across ages. Study outcomes and limitations: Donor CMV infection status was unknown, possibly confounding age-related changes in expanded clonotypes.

The authors ran a second PCR of 7 to 11 cycles using a sample-barcoded 5' primer and a J-beta primer mix. TCRdb fed the 5' RACE reads into MiXCR, producing one record per CDR3 protein. This sample has about 1.5 million distinct CDR3 sequences, with approximately 43% found just once. This sequence was found in a woman under 30 in good health. The V and J genes are TRBV20-1 and TRBJ1-1, with D hard to call. Sequencing input: blood. The CDR3 sequence is CSARVLGVTEAFF. As DNA, the CDR3 is TGCAGTGCTAGAGTGCTGGGTGTCACTGAAGCTTTCTTT.